Listed below are T cell receptor beta chains from one sample, sequenced in a study of cytomegalovirus exposure and HLA in healthy donors. TCRdb's table, derived via immunoSEQ multiplex PCR, lists solely in-frame clones and lacks some. Among 150,000 to 200,000 clones listed, 60% to 80% were seen once. Sequencing used PBMCs. The receptor source for this set is a male donor in good health and CMV-seronegative. Each CDR3 is given with its conserved first and last residue. Each record gives: V gene, J gene, CDR3 protein.

TRBV7-3,TRBJ2-7,CASSLIGGKRYEQYF
TRBV11-3,TRBJ1-1,CASSLSQENTEAFF
TRBV14,TRBJ1-6,CASSHTLTSPLHF
TRBV7-9,TRBJ1-4,CASSLQGVEGKLFF
TRBV19,TRBJ1-1,CASRRGPRTEAFF
TRBV18,TRBJ2-7,CASSPRGQGAWEQYF
TRBV18,TRBJ1-1,CASSLLPTGDTEAFF
TRBV9,TRBJ1-3,CASSADRVGAGNTIYF
TRBV15,TRBJ1-5,CATSGTEAQPQHF
TRBV7-2,TRBJ2-7,CASALEHEQYF
TRBV6-1,TRBJ1-1,CASSEGHLTEAFF
TRBV7-9,TRBJ2-5,CASSLVRTNGETQYF
TRBV4-1,TRBJ1-1,CASSQDRGRTEAFF
TRBV5-4,TRBJ2-7,CASSPLMSSYEQYF
TRBV6-5,TRBJ1-4,CASSYGMTNEKLFF
TRBV6-6,TRBJ2-5,CASRFDGGRKETQYF
TRBV6-1,TRBJ1-3,CASSAGGWAGNTIYF
TRBV19,TRBJ2-2,CASRHRGPGELFF
TRBV6-1,TRBJ1-2,CASSGTGVDGYTF
TRBV2,TRBJ2-7,CASRPGQGINEQYF
TRBV6-5,TRBJ2-1,CASSYNRRERFF
TRBV7-6,TRBJ2-1,CASSLGGVDEQFF
TRBV5-6,NA,CASNTGNGMHEQYF
TRBV27,TRBJ2-7,CASSTGTGDPYEQYF